What follows are 7 T cell receptor beta chains derived from one specimen sequenced in a study of shared T cell receptors in the human thymus. Assay: immunoSEQ multiplex PCR; the TCRdb copy retains only in-frame clones and omits some. The data show fewer than 700,000 clones, around nine tenths seen once. In addition, the sample was reused for a study of human thymus T cells.

Sequencing was performed on thymocytes. These TCRs come from a boy under three years old with a congenital heart defect.

The chain is built from TRBV29-1 and TRBJ1-1; tentatively, D is TRBD1 (6 bases). The CDR3 has 18 amino acids. Trimming cost V 7 bases and J 3 bases, with 30 bases left between them. Germline V gene sequence: CDR1 SQVTM, CDR2 ANQGSEA. CDR3 nucleotide sequence: TGCAGCGCCGAATACCGCCCCCCCGGAACAGGGAGGGACACTGAAGCTTTCTTT. This codes for CSAEYRPPGTGRDTEAFF.

The chain uses TRBV10-2 and TRBJ2-7; 14 positions match TRBD2. Per germline, CDR1 WSHSY and CDR2 SAAADI. The junction had 8 bases not matched to a gene; V was cut back by 2 bases and J by 5 bases. There are 17 residues in the CDR3. The CDR3 region is CASSEPGGTSGGDEQYF. CDR3 coding DNA: TGCGCCAGCAGTGAGCCGGGGGGGACTAGCGGGGGCGACGAGCAGTACTTC.

The chain couples TRBV9 to TRBJ2-7; 7 nucleotides align to TRBD2. The germline CDR1 and CDR2 sequences are SGDLS and YYNGEE. Trimming at V came to 0 bases and at J to 6 bases, leaving 9 bases not matched to a gene. The CDR3 consists of 15 residues. The chain's CDR3 is CASSVGAGEGSEQYF. The CDR3 DNA sequence: TGTGCCAGCAGCGTAGGCGCGGGAGAGGGGAGCGAGCAGTACTTC. Drawing the rest from reference TRBV9 and TRBJ2-7, the complete variable domain is DSGVTQTPKHLITATGQRVTLRCSPRSGDLSVYWYQQSLDQGLQFLIQYYNGEERAKGNILERFSAQQFPDLHSELNLSSLELGDSALYFCASSVGAGEGSEQYFGPGTRLTVT.

This sequence joins TRBV13 and TRBJ2-2; 10 bases match TRBD2. The CDR3 consists of 19 residues. V shed 4 bases and J 0 bases; nucleotides not matched to a gene: 11. In germline, CDR1 is PRHDT, CDR2 FYEKMQ (reference sequence). CDR3 nucleotides: TGTGCCAGCAGCTCCACGCAACTAGCGGGGTTCGCGAACACCGGGGAGCTGTTTTTT. It translates to CASSSTQLAGFANTGELFF.

This chain uses TRBV7-6 with TRBJ1-5, with TRBD1 as a possible D gene (5 bases). From germline, CDR1 is SGHVS and CDR2 FNYEAQ. The CDR3 extends over 18 amino acids. Trimming took 5 bases from V and 0 from J, leaving 20 bases between them. The DNA for the CDR3 is TGTGCCAGCAGCCGTTGGTCGGGGGGACGGAATAGCAATCAGCCCCAGCATTTT. This encodes CASSRWSGGRNSNQPQHF.

J is TRBJ2-7 and V is TRBV5-1, with D unclear. Germline V gives CDR1 SGHRS, CDR2 YFSETQ. V was pared by 2 bases and J by 0 bases, with 15 bases between. The CDR3 runs 16 residues. The CDR3 protein is CASSLNRQNPSYEQYF. CDR3 coding DNA: TGCGCCAGCAGCTTAAACCGACAAAACCCCTCCTACGAGCAGTACTTC. Full variable domain (rest looked up from reference TRBV5-1 and TRBJ2-7): KAGVTQTPRYLIKTRGQQVTLSCSPISGHRSVSWYQQTPGQGLQFLFEYFSETQRNKGNFPGRFSGRQFSNSRSEMNVSTLELGDSALYLCASSLNRQNPSYEQYFGPGTRLTVT.

The chain is built from TRBV7-9 and TRBJ1-2; D is possibly TRBD1 (5 bases). There are 15 residues in the CDR3. The germline gives CDR1 SEHNR, CDR2 FQNEAQ (reference sequence). V lost 5 bases, J lost 2 bases, and 15 bases lay in between. CDR3 loop: CASSNSRDLNYGYTF. CDR3 in DNA: TGTGCCAGCAGCAACTCCAGGGATCTCAACTATGGCTACACCTTC.